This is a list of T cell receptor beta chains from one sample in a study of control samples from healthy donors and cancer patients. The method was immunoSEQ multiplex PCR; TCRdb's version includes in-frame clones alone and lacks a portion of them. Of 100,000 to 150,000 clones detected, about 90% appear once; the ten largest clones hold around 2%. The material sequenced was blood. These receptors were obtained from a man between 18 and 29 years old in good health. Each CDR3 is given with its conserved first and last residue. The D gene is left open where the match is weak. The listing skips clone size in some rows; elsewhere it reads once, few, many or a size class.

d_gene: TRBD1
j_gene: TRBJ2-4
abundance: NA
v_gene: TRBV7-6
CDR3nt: TGTGCCAGCAGCAACCCCGGGACAGGGTTGAACATTCAGTACTTC
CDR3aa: CASSNPGTGLNIQYF

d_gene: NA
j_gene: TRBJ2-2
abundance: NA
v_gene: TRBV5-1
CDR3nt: TGCGCCAGCAGCTTGGATGCGGGATTAACGGCCGGGGAGCTGTTTTTT
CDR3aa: CASSLDAGLTAGELFF

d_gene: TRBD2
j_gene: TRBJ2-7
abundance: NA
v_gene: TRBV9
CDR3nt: TGTGCCAGCAGCGCTGGGGGGGCCTACGAGCAGTACTTC
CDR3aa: CASSAGGAYEQYF

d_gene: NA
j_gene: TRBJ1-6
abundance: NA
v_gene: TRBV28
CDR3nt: TGTGCCAGCAGTCGTGCAACAGGGTACAATTCACCCCTCCACTTT
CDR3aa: CASSRATGYNSPLHF

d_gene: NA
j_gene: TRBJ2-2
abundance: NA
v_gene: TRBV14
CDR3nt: TGTGCCAGCAGCCAAGTTCACACCGGGGAGCTGTTTTTT
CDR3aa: CASSQVHTGELFF

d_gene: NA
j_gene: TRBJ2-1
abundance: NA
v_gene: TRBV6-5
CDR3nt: TGTGCCAGCAGTTACTTGACCCGGGGTCCCAATGAGCAGTTCTTC
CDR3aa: CASSYLTRGPNEQFF

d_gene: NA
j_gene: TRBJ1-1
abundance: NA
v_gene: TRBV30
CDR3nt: TGTGCGCATAATCCCGGTGGAGGAATTAGTACTGAAGCTTTCTTT
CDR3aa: CAHNPGGGISTEAFF

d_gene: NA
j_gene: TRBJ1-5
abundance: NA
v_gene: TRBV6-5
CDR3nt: TGTGCCAGCTCTCTCGGGGGCGCGGGAGATCAGCCCCAGCATTTT
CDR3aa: CASSLGGAGDQPQHF

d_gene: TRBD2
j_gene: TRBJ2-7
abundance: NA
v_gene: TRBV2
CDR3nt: TGTGCCAGATCTTCTGGTAGCGGGAGTTACGAGCAGTACTTC
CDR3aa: CARSSGSGSYEQYF

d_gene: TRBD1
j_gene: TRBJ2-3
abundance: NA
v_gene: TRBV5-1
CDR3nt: TGCGCCAGCAGGACAGGGGGCGCAGATACGCAGTATTTT
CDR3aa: CASRTGGADTQYF

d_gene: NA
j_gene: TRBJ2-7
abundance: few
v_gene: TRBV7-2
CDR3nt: TGTGCCAGCAGCTCCTTCTCCTACGAGCAGTACTTC
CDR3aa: CASSSFSYEQYF

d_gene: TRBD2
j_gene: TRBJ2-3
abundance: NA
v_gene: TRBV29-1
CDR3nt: TGCAGCGTGGTAACCGGGACTAGCGGGAGGGAGCGGGGGTTT
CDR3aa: CSVVTGTSGRERGF

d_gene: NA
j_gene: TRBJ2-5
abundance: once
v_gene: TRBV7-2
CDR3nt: TGTGCCAGCAGCTTCGGTAGCTCGGAGACCCAGTACTTC
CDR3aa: CASSFGSSETQYF

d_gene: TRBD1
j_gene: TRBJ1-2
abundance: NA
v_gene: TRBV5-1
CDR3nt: TGCGCCAGCAGCTTGGCGATTGTGCGAGGGGACAGCAGTGGCTACACCTTC
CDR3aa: CASSLAIVRGDSSGYTF

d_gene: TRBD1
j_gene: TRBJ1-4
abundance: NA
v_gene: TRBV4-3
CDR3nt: TGCGCCAGCAGCCAAGAGCGTCAGGGGGCTACTAATGAAAAACTGTTTTTT
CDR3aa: CASSQERQGATNEKLFF

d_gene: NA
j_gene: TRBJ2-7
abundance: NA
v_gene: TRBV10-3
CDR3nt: TGTGCCATCAATCCGGGACGAGGCGACGAGCAGTACTTC
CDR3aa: CAINPGRGDEQYF

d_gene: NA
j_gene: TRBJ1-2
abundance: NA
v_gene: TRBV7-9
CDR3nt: TGTGCCAGCAGCTTAGGCAGCACGAACTATGGCTACACCTTC
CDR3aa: CASSLGSTNYGYTF

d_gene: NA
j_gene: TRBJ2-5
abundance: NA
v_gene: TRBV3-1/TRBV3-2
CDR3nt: TGTGCCAGCAGCCAAGATTTGCTTCTGTTCCAAGAGACCCAGTACTTC
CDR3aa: CASSQDLLLFQETQYF

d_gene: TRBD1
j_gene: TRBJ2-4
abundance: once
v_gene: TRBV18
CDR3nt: TGTGCCAGCTCTCTCATCGCTAGGGGGACAGGGTCGAGGAGGTCAAATGACATTCAGTACTTC
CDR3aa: CASSLIARGTGSRRSNDIQYF

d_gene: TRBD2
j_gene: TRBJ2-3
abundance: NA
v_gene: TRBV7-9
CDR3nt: TGTGCCAGCCGTCACGGGACTAGCGGGAGGATTGATACGCAGTATTTT
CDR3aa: CASRHGTSGRIDTQYF

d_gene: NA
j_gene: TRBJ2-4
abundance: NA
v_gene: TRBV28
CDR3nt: TGTGCCAGCAGTCGAGATTGGGATCAGTACTTC
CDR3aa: CASSRDWDQYF

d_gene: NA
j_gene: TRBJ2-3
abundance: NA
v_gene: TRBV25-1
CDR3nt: TGTGCCAGCAGTCAAGATACGCAGTATTTT
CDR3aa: CASSQDTQYF

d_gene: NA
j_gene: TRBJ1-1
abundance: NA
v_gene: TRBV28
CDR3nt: TGTGCCAGCAACAGGATTGGCACACCGAACACTGAAGCTTTCTTT
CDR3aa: CASNRIGTPNTEAFF

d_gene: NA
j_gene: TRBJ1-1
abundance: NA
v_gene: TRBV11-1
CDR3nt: TGTGCCAGCAGCTGGACAAACACTGAAGCTTTCTTT
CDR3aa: CASSWTNTEAFF

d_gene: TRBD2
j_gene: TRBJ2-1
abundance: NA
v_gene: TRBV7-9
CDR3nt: TGTGCCAGCAGCCCGCAGCGATTAGCGGGAGGAGATGAGCAGTTCTTC
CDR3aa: CASSPQRLAGGDEQFF

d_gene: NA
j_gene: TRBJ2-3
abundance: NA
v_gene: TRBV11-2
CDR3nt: TGTGCCAGCAGCTTTAAGACGAGCCCAACTTTCACAGATACGCAGTATTTT
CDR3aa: CASSFKTSPTFTDTQYF

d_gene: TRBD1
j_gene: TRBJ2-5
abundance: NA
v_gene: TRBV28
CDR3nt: TGTGCCAGCAGCCTGCAGGGGGCCCGGGAGACCCAGTACTTC
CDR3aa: CASSLQGARETQYF

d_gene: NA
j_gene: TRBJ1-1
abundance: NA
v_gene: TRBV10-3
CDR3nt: TGTGCCATCAGTGAGTCCGGGGGACATCGGGGTTATGGTAACACTGAAGCTTTCTTT
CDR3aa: CAISESGGHRGYGNTEAFF

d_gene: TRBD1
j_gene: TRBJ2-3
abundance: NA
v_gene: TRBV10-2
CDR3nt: TGCGCCAGCAGTGCACAGGGGGCGGGGGGCACAGATACGCAGTATTTT
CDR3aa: CASSAQGAGGTDTQYF

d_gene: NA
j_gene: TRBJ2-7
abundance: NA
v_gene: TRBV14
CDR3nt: TGTGCCAGCAGCCCGCAGGATTACGAGCAGTACTTC
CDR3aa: CASSPQDYEQYF

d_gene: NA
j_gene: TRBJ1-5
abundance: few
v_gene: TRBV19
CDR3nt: TGTGCCAGCCAGTCCGGGAGGGAGAGGAATCAGCCCCAGCATTTT
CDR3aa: CASQSGRERNQPQHF

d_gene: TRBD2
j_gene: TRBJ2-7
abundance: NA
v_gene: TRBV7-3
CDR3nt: TGTGCCAGCAGCTTAAGCTCAGCGGGAGTCTACGAGCAGTACTTC
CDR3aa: CASSLSSAGVYEQYF

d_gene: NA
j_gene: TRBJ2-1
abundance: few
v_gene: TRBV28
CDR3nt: TGTGCCAGCAGTTCCCGGAGGGGGACTATTAAAAATATTGGTAATGAGCAGTTCTTC
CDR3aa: CASSSRRGTIKNIGNEQFF

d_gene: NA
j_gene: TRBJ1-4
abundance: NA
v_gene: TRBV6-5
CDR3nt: TGTGCCAGCAGTTACCTAGGGCCTAATGAAAAACTGTTTTTT
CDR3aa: CASSYLGPNEKLFF

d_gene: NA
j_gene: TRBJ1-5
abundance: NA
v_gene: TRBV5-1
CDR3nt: TGCGCCAGCAGCTTGGAGTCGGCAGAGCATCAGCCCCAGCATTTT
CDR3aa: CASSLESAEHQPQHF

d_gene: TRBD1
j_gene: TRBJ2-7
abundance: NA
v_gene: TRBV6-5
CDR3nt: TGTGCCAGCAGTTACCGGGGGACAGGGTACGAGCAGTACTTC
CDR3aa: CASSYRGTGYEQYF

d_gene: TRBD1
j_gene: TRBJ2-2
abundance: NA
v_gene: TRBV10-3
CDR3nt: TGTGCCACCAGGACAGGGCCGAACACCGGGGAGCTGTTTTTT
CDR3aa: CATRTGPNTGELFF

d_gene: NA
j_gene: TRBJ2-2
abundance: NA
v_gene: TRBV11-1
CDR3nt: TGTGCCAGCAGCTTGGGGCCACTGCCCGGGGAGCTGTTTTTT
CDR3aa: CASSLGPLPGELFF

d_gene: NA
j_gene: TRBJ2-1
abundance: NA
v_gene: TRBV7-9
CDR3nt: TGTGCCAGCAGCTTAGAAAATGAGCAGTTCTTC
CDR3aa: CASSLENEQFF

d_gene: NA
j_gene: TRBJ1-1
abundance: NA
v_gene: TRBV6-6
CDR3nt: TGTGCCAGCAACAGAGCGAACACTGAAGCTTTCTTT
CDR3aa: CASNRANTEAFF

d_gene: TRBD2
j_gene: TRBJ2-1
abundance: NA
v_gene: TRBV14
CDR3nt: TGTGCCAGCAGCCATTGGGGGAGGGCCCTTCAGAATGAGCAGTTCTTC
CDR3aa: CASSHWGRALQNEQFF

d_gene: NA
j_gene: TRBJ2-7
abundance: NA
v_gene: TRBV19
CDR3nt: TGTGCCAGTAAAAAAGAGACAGGAACCTACGAGCAGTACTTC
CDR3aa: CASKKETGTYEQYF